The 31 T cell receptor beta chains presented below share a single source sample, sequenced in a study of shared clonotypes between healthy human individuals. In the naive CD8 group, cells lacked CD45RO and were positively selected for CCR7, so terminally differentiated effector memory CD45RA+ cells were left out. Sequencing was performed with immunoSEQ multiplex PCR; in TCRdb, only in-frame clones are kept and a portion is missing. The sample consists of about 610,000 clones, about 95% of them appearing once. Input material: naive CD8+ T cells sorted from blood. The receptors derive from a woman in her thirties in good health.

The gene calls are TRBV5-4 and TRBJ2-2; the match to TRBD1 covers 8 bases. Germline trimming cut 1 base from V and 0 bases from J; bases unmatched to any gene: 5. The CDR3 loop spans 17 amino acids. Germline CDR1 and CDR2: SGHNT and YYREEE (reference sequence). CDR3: CASSLQPGQANTGELFF. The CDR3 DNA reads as TGTGCCAGCAGCTTGCAGCCGGGACAGGCGAACACCGGGGAGCTGTTTTTT.

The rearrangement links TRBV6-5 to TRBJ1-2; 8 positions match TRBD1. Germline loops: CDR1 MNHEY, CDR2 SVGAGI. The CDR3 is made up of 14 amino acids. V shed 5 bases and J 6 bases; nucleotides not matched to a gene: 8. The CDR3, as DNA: TGTGCCAGCAGTCCGCATCAGGACAGGGATGGCTACACCTTC. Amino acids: CASSPHQDRDGYTF.

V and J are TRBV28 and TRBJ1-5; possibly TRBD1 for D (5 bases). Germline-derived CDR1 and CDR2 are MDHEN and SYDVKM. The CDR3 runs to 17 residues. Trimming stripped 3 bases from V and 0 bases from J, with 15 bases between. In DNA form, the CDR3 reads TGTGCCAGCAGTTTTTTCATCCCGGGGGATAGCAATCAGCCCCAGCATTTT. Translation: CASSFFIPGDSNQPQHF.

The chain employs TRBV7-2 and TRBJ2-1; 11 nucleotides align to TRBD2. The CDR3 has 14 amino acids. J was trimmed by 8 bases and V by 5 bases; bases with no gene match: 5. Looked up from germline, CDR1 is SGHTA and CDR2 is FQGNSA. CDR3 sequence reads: CASSELAGGDEQFF. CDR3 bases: TGTGCCAGCAGCGAGCTAGCGGGAGGCGATGAGCAGTTCTTC. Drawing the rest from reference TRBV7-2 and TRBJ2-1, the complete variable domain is GAGVSQSPSNKVTEKGKDVELRCDPISGHTALYWYRQSLGQGLEFLIYFQGNSAPDKSGLPSDRFSAERTGGSVSTLTIQRTQQEDSAVYLCASSELAGGDEQFFGPGTRLTVL.

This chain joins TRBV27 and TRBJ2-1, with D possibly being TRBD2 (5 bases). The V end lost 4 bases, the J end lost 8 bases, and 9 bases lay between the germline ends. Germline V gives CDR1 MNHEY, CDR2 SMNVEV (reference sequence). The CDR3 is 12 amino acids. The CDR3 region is CASSSGSHEQFF. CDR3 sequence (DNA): TGTGCCAGCAGTTCGGGGTCGCATGAGCAGTTCTTC.

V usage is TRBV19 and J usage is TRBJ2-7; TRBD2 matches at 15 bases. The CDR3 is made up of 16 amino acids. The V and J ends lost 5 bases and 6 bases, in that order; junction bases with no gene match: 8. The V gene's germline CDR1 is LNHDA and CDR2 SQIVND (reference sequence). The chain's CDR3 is CASSPGLAGGPLEQYF. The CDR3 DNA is TGTGCCAGTAGTCCAGGACTAGCGGGAGGGCCCCTCGAGCAGTACTTC.

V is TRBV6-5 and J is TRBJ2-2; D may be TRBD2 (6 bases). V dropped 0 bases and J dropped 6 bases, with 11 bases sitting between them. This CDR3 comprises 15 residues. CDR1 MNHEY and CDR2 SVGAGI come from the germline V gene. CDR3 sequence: CASSYSRSGAGELFF. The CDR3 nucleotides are TGTGCCAGCAGTTACTCGCGTTCGGGGGCCGGGGAGCTGTTTTTT.

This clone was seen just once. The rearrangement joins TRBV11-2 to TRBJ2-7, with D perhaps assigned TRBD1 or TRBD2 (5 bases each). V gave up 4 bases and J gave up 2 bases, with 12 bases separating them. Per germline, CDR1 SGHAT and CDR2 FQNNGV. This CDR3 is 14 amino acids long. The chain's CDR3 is CASSSSGTAYEQYF. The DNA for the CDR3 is TGTGCCAGCAGCTCCTCCGGGACCGCCTACGAGCAGTACTTC. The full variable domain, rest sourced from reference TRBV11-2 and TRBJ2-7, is EAGVAQSPRYKIIEKRQSVAFWCNPISGHATLYWYQQILGQGPKLLIQFQNNGVVDDSQLPKDRFSAERLKGVDSTLKIQPAKLEDSAVYLCASSSSGTAYEQYFGPGTRLTVT.

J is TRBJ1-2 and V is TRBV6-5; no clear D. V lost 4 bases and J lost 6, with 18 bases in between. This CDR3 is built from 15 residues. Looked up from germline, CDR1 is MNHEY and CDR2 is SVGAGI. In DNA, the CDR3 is TGTGCCAGCAGTTTTCTGGGCAGCCTAGGACATGGCTACACCTTC. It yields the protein CASSFLGSLGHGYTF.

CDR3 region: CASSQGITGGWYEQYF. In DNA form, the CDR3 reads TGCGCCAGCAGCCAAGGCATAACAGGGGGCTGGTACGAGCAGTACTTC. The V call is TRBV4-1, the J call TRBJ2-7; 9 nucleotides match TRBD1. The CDR3 spans 16 residues. CDR1 MGHRA and CDR2 YSYEKL come from the germline V gene. Losses at the gene ends were 1 base for V and 4 bases for J; bases not matched to a gene: 8.

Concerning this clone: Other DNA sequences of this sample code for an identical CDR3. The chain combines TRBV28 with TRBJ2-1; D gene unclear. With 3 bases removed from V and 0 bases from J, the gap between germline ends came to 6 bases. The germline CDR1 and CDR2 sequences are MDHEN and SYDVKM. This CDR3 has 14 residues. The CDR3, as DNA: TGTGCCAGCAGTTTTCCCAGCTCCTACAATGAGCAGTTCTTC. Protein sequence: CASSFPSSYNEQFF.

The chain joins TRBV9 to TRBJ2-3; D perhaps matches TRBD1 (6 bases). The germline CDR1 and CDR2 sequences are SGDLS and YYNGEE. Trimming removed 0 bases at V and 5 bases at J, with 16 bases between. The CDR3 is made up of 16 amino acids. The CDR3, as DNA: TGTGCCAGCAGCGTAGAAGGCGGGCAAGGGGGAGATACGCAGTATTTT. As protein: CASSVEGGQGGDTQYF.

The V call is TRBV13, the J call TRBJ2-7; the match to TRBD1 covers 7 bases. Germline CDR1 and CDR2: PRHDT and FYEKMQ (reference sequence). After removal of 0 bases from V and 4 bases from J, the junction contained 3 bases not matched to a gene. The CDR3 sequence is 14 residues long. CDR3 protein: CASSLGETGYEQYF. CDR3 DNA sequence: TGTGCCAGCAGCTTAGGCGAGACAGGGTACGAGCAGTACTTC.

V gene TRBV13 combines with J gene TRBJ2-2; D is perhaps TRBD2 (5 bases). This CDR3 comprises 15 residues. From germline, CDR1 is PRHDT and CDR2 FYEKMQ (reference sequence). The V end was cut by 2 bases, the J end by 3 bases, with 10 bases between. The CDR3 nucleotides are TGTGCCAGCAGCTTAACGGGAACCTACACCGGGGAGCTGTTTTTT. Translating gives CASSLTGTYTGELFF. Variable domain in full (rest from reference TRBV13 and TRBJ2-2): AAGVIQSPRHLIKEKRETATLKCYPIPRHDTVYWYQQGPGQDPQFLISFYEKMQSDKGSIPDRFSAQQFSDYHSELNMSSLELGDSALYFCASSLTGTYTGELFFGEGSRLTVL.

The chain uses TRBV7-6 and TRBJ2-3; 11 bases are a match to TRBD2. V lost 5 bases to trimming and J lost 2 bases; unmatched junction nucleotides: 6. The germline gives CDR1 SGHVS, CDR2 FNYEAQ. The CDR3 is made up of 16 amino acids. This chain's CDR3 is CASSPRTSGFTDTQYF. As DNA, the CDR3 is TGTGCCAGCAGCCCCCGGACTAGCGGGTTCACAGATACGCAGTATTTT.

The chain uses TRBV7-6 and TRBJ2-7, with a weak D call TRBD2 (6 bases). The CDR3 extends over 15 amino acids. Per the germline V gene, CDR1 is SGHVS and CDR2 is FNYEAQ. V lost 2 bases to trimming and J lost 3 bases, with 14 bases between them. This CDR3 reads CASSLSSGGVYEQYF. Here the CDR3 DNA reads TGTGCCAGCAGCTTATCGAGTGGAGGGGTCTACGAGCAGTACTTC.

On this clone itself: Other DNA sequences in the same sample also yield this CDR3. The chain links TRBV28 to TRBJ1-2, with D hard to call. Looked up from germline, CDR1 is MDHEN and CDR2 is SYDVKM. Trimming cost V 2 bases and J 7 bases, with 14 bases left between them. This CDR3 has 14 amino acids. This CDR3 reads CASSLVAGVSGYTF. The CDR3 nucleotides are TGTGCCAGCAGTTTAGTGGCCGGAGTTAGTGGCTACACCTTC.

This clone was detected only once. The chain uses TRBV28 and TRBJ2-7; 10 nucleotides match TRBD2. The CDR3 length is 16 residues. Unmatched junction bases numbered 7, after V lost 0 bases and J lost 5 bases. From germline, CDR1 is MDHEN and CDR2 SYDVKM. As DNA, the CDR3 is TGTGCCAGCAGTTTATGGCTAGCGGGGGAAGACGACGAGCAGTACTTC. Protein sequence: CASSLWLAGEDDEQYF.

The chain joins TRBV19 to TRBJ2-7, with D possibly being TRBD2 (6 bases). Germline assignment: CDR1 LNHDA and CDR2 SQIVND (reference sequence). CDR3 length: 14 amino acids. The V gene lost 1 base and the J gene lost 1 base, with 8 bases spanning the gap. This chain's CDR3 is CASSIGLGSYEQYF. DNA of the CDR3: TGTGCCAGTAGTATAGGACTAGGGTCCTACGAGCAGTACTTC.

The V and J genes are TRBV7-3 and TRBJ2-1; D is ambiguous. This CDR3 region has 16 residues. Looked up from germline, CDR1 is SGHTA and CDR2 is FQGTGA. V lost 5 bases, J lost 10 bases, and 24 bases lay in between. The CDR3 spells CASSPTEARNPFEQFF. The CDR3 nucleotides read TGTGCCAGCAGCCCTACCGAAGCGAGAAACCCGTTCGAGCAGTTCTTC.

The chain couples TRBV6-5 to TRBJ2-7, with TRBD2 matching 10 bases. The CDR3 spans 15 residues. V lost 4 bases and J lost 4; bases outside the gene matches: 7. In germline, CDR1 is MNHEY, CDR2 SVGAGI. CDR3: CASSFSGRALYEQYF. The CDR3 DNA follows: TGTGCCAGCAGTTTCAGCGGGAGGGCCTTGTACGAGCAGTACTTC.

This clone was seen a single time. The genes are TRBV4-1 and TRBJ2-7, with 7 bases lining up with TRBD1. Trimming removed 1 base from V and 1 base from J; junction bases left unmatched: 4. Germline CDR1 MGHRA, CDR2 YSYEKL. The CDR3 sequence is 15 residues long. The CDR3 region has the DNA TGCGCCAGCAGCCAAGTGGGGACAGCATCCTACGAGCAGTACTTC. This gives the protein CASSQVGTASYEQYF.

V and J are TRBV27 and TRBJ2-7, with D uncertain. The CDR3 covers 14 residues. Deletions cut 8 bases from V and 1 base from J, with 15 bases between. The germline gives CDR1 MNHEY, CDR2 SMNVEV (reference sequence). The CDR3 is CASRLTRTSYEQYF. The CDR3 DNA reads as TGTGCCAGCCGCTTGACTCGTACTTCCTACGAGCAGTACTTC.

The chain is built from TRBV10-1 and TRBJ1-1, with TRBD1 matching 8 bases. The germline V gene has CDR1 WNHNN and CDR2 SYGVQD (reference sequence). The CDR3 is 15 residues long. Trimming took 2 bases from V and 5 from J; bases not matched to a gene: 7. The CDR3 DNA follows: TGCGCCAGCAGTGAGCCCCAGGGGGCATGGACTGAAGCTTTCTTT. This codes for CASSEPQGAWTEAFF.

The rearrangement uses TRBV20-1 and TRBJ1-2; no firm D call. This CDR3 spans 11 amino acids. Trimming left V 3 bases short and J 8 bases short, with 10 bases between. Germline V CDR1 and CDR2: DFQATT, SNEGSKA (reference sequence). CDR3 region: CSARPLGGYTF. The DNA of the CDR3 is TGCAGTGCTAGGCCCTTAGGGGGCTACACCTTC.

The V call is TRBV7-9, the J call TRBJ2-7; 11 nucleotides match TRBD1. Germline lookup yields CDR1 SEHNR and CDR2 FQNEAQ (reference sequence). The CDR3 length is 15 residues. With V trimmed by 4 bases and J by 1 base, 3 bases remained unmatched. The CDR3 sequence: CASSSDRGLSYEQYF. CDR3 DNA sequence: TGTGCCAGCAGCTCGGACAGGGGGCTATCCTACGAGCAGTACTTC.

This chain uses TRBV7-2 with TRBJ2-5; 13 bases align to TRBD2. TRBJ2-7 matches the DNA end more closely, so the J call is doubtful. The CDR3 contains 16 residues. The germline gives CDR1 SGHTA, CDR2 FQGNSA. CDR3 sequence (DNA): TGTGCCAGCAGCTTAATTGGGACTAGCGGGGCGTACGAGCAGTACTTC. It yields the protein CASSLIGTSGAYEQYF.

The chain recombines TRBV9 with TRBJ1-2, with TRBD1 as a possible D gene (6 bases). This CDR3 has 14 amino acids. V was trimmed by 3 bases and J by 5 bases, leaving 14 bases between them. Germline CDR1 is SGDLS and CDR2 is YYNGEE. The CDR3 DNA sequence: TGTGCCAGCAGCGCGATGGGGGGCTCGTATGGCTACACCTTC. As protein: CASSAMGGSYGYTF.

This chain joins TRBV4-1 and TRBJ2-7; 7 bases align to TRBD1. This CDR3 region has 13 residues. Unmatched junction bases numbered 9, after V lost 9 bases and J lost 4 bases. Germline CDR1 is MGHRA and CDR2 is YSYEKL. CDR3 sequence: CASGTGTAYEQYF. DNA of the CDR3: TGCGCCAGTGGCACCGGGACAGCTTACGAGCAGTACTTC.

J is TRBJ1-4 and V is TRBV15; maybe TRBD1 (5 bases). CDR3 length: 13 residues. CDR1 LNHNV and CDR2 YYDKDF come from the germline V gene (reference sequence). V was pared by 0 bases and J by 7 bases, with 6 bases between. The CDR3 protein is CATSRDRAEKLFF. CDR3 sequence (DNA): TGTGCCACCAGCAGAGACAGGGCTGAAAAACTGTTTTTT.

The CDR3 DNA sequence: TGTGCCAGCAGTGCGGGGACGGGTGTGTATAGCAATCAGCCCCAGCATTTT. Translated, it gives CASSAGTGVYSNQPQHF. J is TRBJ1-5 and V is TRBV6-1; possible D gene TRBD1, 5 bases. CDR3 length: 17 amino acids. Germline CDR1 reads MNHNS; CDR2 reads SASEGT. Trimming pared 4 bases from V and 0 bases from J, leaving 16 bases between.